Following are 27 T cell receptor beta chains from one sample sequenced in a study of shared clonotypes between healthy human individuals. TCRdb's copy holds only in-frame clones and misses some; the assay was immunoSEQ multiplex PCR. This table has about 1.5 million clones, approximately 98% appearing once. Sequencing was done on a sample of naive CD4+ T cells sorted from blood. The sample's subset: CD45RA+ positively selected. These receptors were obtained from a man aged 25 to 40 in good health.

The CDR3 reads CATRTSGRYEQYF. The CDR3 coding sequence is TGTGCCACCAGGACTAGCGGGAGATACGAGCAGTACTTC. This chain connects TRBV14 to TRBJ2-7, with 13 bases that match TRBD2. Germline CDR1 reads SGHDN; CDR2 reads FVKESK. The CDR3 extends over 13 amino acids. The J segment lost 4 bases and the V segment lost 10 bases, leaving 4 bases of the junction unmatched.

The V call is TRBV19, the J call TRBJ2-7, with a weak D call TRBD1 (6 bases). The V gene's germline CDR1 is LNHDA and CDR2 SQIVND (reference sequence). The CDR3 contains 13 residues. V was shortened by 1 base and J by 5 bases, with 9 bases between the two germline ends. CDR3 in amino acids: CASSIGQGHEQYF. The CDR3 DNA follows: TGTGCCAGTAGTATAGGCCAGGGGCACGAGCAGTACTTC.

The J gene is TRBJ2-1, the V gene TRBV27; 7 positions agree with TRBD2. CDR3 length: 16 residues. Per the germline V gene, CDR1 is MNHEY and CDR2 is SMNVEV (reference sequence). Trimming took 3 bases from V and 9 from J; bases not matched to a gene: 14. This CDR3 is CASSLYSRESTPEQFF. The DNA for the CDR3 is TGTGCCAGCAGTTTGTATTCGCGGGAGTCGACACCTGAGCAGTTCTTC.

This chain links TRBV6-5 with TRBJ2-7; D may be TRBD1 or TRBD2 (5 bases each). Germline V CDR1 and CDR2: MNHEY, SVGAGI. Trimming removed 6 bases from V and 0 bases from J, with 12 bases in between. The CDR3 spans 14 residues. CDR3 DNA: TGTGCCAGCAGCCGCCGGGACGGCTCCTACGAGCAGTACTTC. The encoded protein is CASSRRDGSYEQYF.

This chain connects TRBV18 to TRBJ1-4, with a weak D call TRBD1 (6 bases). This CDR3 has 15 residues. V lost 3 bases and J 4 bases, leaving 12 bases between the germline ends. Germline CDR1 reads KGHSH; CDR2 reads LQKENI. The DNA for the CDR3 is TGTGCCAGCTCACCTATCAGGGGTGTTAATGAAAAACTGTTTTTT. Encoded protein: CASSPIRGVNEKLFF.

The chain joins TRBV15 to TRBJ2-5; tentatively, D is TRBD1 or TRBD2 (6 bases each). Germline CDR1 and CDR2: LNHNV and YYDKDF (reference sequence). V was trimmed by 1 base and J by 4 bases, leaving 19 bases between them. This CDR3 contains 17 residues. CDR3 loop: CATSRGAGGRGSETQYF. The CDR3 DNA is TGTGCCACCAGCAGAGGAGCCGGGGGCAGGGGCTCAGAGACCCAGTACTTC.

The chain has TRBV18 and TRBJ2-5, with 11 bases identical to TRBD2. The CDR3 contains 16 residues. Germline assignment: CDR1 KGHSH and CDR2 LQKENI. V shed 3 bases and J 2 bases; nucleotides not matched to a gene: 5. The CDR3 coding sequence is TGTGCCAGCTCACCTGGAGGACTAGCGGGTCAAGAGACCCAGTACTTC. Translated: CASSPGGLAGQETQYF. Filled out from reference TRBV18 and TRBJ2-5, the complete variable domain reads NAGVMQNPRHLVRRRGQEARLRCSPMKGHSHVYWYRQLPEEGLKFMVYLQKENIIDESGMPKERFSAEFPKEGPSILRIQQVVRGDSAAYFCASSPGGLAGQETQYFGPGTRLLVL.

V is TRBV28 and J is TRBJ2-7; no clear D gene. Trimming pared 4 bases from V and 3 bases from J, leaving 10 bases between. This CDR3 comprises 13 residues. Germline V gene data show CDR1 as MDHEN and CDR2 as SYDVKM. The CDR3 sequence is CASSWSTNYEQYF. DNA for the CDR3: TGTGCCAGCAGTTGGTCAACGAACTACGAGCAGTACTTC.

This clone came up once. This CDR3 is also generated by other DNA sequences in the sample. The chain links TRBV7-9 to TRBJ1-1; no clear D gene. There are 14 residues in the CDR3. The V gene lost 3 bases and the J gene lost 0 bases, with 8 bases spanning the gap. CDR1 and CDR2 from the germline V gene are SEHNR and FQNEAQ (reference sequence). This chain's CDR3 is CASSFRQLNTEAFF. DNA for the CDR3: TGTGCCAGCAGCTTCCGGCAGCTGAACACTGAAGCTTTCTTT. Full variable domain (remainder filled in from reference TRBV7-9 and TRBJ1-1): DTGVSQNPRHKITKRGQNVTFRCDPISEHNRLYWYRQTLGQGPEFLTYFQNEAQLEKSRLLSDRFSAERPKGSFSTLEIQRTEQGDSAMYLCASSFRQLNTEAFFGQGTRLTVV.

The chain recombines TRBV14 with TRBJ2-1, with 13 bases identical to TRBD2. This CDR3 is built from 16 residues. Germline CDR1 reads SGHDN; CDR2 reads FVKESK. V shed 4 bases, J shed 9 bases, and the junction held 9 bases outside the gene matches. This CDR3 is CASSPGLAGPLFEQFF. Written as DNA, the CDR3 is TGTGCCAGCAGCCCGGGACTAGCGGGACCTCTTTTTGAGCAGTTCTTC.

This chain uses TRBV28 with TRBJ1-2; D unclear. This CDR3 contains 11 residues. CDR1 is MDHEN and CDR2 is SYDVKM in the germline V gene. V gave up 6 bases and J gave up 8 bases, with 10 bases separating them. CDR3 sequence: CASSTSWGYTF. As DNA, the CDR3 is TGTGCCAGCAGCACCTCTTGGGGCTACACCTTC.

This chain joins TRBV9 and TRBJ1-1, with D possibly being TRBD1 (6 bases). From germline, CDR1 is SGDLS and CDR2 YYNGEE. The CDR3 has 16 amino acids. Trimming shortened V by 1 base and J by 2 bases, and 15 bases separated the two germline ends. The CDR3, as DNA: TGTGCCAGCAGCGTATTACAGGGAGGGATAAACACTGAAGCTTTCTTT. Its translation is CASSVLQGGINTEAFF.

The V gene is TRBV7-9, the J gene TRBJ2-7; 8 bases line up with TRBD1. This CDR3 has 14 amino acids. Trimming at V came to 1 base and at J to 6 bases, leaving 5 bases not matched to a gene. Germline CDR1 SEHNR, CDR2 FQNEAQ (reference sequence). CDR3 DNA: TGTGCCAGCAGCTTAGAGACAGGGGAAGCCGAGCAGTACTTC. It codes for CASSLETGEAEQYF.

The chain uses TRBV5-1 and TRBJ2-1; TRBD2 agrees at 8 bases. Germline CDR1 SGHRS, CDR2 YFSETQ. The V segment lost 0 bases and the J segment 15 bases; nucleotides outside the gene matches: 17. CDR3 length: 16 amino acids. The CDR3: CASSLESPGTSSGTFF. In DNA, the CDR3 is TGCGCCAGCAGCTTGGAATCACCCGGGACTAGTTCAGGAACGTTCTTC.

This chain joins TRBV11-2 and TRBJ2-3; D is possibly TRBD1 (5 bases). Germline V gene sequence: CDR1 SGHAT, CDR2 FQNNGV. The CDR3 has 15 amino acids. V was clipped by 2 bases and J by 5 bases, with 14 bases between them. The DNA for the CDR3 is TGTGCCAGCAGCTTACCTGAAACAGGAATAGATACGCAGTATTTT. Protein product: CASSLPETGIDTQYF.

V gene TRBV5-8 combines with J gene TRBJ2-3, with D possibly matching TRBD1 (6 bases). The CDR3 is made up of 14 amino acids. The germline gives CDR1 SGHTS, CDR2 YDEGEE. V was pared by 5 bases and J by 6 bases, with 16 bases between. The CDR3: CASSLNRVRDTQYF. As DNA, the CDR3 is TGTGCCAGCAGTTTAAACAGGGTGCGGGATACGCAGTATTTT.

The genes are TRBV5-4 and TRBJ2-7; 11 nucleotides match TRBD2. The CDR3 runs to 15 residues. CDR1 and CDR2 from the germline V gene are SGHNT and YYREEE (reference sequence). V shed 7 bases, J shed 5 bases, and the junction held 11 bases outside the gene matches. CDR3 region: CASGTSGANFHEQYF. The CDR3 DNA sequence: TGTGCCAGCGGGACTAGCGGCGCTAATTTCCACGAGCAGTACTTC. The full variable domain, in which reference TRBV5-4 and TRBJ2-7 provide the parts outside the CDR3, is ETGVTQSPTHLIKTRGQQVTLRCSSQSGHNTVSWYQQALGQGPQFIFQYYREEENGRGNFPPRFSGLQFPNYSSELNVNALELDDSALYLCASGTSGANFHEQYFGPGTRLTVT.

The CDR3 bases are TGCGCCAGCAGTGAGTCGGTGTCTAGCAGAGAGCAGTTCTTC. The encoded protein is CASSESVSSREQFF. The J gene is TRBJ2-1, the V gene TRBV10-1; a possible D gene is TRBD2 (5 bases). Germline loops: CDR1 WNHNN, CDR2 SYGVQD (reference sequence). The CDR3 spans 14 residues. V was cut by 0 bases and J by 10 bases, with 13 bases left in between.

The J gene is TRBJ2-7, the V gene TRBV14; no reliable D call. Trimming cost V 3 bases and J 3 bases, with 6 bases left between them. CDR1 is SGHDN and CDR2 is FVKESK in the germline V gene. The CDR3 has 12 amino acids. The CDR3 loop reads CASSHVYYEQYF. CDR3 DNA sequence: TGTGCCAGCAGCCATGTCTACTACGAGCAGTACTTC.

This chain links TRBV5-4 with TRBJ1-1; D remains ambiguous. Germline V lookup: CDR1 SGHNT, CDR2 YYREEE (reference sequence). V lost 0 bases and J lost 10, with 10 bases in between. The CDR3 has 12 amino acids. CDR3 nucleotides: TGTGCCAGCAGCTTGGTAAACTACGGAGCTTTCTTT. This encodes CASSLVNYGAFF.

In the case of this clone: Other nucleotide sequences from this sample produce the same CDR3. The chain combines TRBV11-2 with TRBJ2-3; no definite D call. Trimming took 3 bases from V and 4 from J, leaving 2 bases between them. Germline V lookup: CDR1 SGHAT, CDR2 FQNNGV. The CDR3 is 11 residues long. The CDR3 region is CASSLADTQYF. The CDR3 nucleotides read TGTGCCAGCAGCTTGGCAGATACGCAGTATTTT.

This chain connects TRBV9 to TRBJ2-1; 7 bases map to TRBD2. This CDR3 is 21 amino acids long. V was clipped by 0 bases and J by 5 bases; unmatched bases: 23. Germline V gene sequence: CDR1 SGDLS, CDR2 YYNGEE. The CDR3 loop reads CASSVAPLAELMGHWNNEQFF. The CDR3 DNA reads TGTGCCAGCAGCGTAGCTCCCCTAGCGGAACTTATGGGTCACTGGAACAATGAGCAGTTCTTC. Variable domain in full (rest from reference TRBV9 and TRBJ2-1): DSGVTQTPKHLITATGQRVTLRCSPRSGDLSVYWYQQSLDQGLQFLIQYYNGEERAKGNILERFSAQQFPDLHSELNLSSLELGDSALYFCASSVAPLAELMGHWNNEQFFGPGTRLTVL.

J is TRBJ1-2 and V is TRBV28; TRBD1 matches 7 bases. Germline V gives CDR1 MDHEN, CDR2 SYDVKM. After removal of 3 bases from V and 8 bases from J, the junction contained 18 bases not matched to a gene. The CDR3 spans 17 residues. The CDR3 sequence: CASSFLGTSEGGGGYTF. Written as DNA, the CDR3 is TGTGCCAGCAGTTTCCTCGGGACCTCCGAGGGAGGGGGCGGCTACACCTTC.

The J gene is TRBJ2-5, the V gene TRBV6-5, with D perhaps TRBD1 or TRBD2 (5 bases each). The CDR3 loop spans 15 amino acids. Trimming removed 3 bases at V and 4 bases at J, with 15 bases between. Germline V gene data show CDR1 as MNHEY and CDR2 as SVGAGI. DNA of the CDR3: TGTGCCAGCAGTTATTCGTCGGGACCCGGAGAGACCCAGTACTTC. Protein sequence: CASSYSSGPGETQYF.

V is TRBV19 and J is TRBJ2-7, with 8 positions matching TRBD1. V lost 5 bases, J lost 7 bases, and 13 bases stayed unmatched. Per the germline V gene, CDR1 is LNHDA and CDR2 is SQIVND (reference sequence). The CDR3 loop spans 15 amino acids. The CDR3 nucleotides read TGTGCCAGTAGTCCCGGGACAGGAGCGGTTAAGGAGCAGTACTTC. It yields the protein CASSPGTGAVKEQYF.

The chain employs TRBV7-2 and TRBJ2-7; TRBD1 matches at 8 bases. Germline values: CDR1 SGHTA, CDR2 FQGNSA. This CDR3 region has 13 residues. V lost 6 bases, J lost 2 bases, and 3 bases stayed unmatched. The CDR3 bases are TGTGCCAGCAGGACAGGGGACACCTACGAGCAGTACTTC. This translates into CASRTGDTYEQYF.

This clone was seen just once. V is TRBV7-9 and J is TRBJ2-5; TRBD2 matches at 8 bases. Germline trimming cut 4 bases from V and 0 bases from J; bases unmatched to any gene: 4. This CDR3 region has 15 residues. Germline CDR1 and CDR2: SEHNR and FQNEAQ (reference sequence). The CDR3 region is CASSSALADQETQYF. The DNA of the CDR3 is TGTGCCAGCAGCTCCGCACTAGCGGACCAAGAGACCCAGTACTTC.